The T cell receptor beta chain described here comes from a study of cytomegalovirus exposure and HLA in healthy donors. Whole-study findings and limits: The study had only CMV serostatus as immune exposure information.

The germline gives CDR1 SEHNR, CDR2 FQNEAQ (reference sequence). CDR3 length: 14 amino acids. At collection, donors were nominally healthy, but unrecorded immune exposures were probable. PCR used 60 Vbeta primers and 13 Jbeta primers. Produced via immunoSEQ multiplex PCR; TCRdb's table is partial and in-frame only. Of over 110,000 clones in the sample, 80% were seen once. Points on this clone: The antigen remains unidentified. Relative to the germline gene, one junction end is altered; a read error may explain this.

The clonotype comes from a man aged 35 to 55 in good health and CMV-seronegative. Sequences were obtained from PBMCs. The V and J genes are TRBV7-9 and TRBJ1-4; D not resolved. CDR3 sequence reads: CAGSLHETNEKLFF. In DNA form, the CDR3 reads TGTGCCGGCAGCTTACATGAGACTAATGAAAAACTGTTTTTT.